The 18 T cell receptor beta chains presented below share a single source sample, sequenced in a study of blood T cell repertoires in COVID-19. The table came from immunoSEQ multiplex PCR; TCRdb's copy has only in-frame clones and leaves some out. Here the sample spans about 300,000 clones, roughly 80% being singletons. Sequenced: peripheral blood. The receptors here all came from a human donor with COVID-19, enrolled during active disease. The donor label of this sample is uncertain.

The V gene is TRBV5-1, the J gene TRBJ1-1; the match to TRBD1 covers 10 bases. V lost 0 bases to trimming and J lost 10 bases; unmatched junction nucleotides: 6. There are 14 residues in the CDR3. The germline V gene has CDR1 SGHRS and CDR2 YFSETQ. The CDR3 sequence: CASSLGGTGDSAFF. The CDR3 nucleotides read TGCGCCAGCAGCTTGGGAGGGACAGGGGACTCAGCTTTCTTT.

V is TRBV5-8 and J is TRBJ1-2, with 7 bases lining up with TRBD1. Germline V lookup: CDR1 SGHTS, CDR2 YDEGEE. The length of the CDR3 is 13 residues. Losses at the gene ends were 5 bases for V and 4 bases for J; bases not matched to a gene: 5. The CDR3 sequence is CASRYTGAYGYTF. The CDR3 DNA reads as TGTGCCAGCAGGTATACAGGGGCCTATGGCTACACCTTC.

The rearrangement joins TRBV28 to TRBJ2-3, with 9 nucleotides matching TRBD2. The CDR3 covers 13 residues. CDR1 is MDHEN, CDR2 SYDVKM, per germline. The V and J ends lost 5 bases and 5 bases, in that order; junction bases with no gene match: 2. The CDR3 region is CASSDSGRDTQYF. CDR3 DNA: TGTGCCAGCAGTGATAGCGGGAGAGATACGCAGTATTTT.

V gene TRBV30 combines with J gene TRBJ1-2, with D possibly being TRBD1 (6 bases). Germline V gene data show CDR1 as GTSNPN and CDR2 as SVGIG (reference sequence). The CDR3 sequence is 12 residues long. The V end lost 1 base, the J end lost 7 bases, and 10 bases lay between the germline ends. CDR3 protein: CAWSGSGVGYTF. CDR3 in DNA: TGTGCCTGGAGTGGATCAGGGGTTGGCTACACCTTC. The complete variable domain, with remaining parts taken from reference TRBV30 and TRBJ1-2, reads SQTIHQWPATLVQPVGSPLSLECTVEGTSNPNLYWYRQAAGRGLQLLFYSVGIGQISSEVPQNLSASRPQDRQFILSSKKLLLSDSGFYLCAWSGSGVGYTFGSGTRLTVV.

The chain couples TRBV3-1 (or the pseudogene TRBV3-2) to TRBJ1-1; D is uncertain. V shed 4 bases and J shed 5 bases, with 8 bases lying between them. The CDR3 has 12 residues. CDR1 and CDR2 (germline): LGHDT, YNNKEL (reference sequence). The CDR3: CASSLALTEAFF. As DNA, the CDR3 is TGTGCCAGCAGCCTGGCCCTTACTGAAGCTTTCTTT.

The V gene is TRBV4-1, the J gene TRBJ2-7, with 9 nucleotides matching TRBD2. J lost 4 bases, V lost 1 base, and 8 bases had no gene match. Per germline, CDR1 MGHRA and CDR2 YSYEKL. This CDR3 is built from 16 residues. This CDR3 is CASSQGRPSGKYEQYF. For the CDR3, the DNA is TGCGCCAGCAGCCAAGGAAGGCCTAGCGGGAAGTACGAGCAGTACTTC.

The chain couples TRBV6-5 to TRBJ2-2; tentatively, D is TRBD2 (6 bases). Germline V gives CDR1 MNHEY, CDR2 SVGAGI. The CDR3 is 15 amino acids. V was clipped by 5 bases and J by 6 bases, with 16 bases between them. The CDR3: CASSPPGGRAGELFF. The CDR3 DNA reads TGTGCCAGCAGTCCACCCGGGGGTCGGGCCGGGGAGCTGTTTTTT.

The genes are TRBV12-5 and TRBJ1-2; a weak D match, TRBD1 (6 bases). This CDR3 region has 14 residues. The germline CDR1 and CDR2 sequences are LGHNT and FRNRAP. V shed 3 bases and J shed 10 bases, with 18 bases lying between them. The CDR3 nucleotides read TGTGCTAGTGGTTTTCTGCCCCCGGGGACACTCTACACCTTC. Translating it yields CASGFLPPGTLYTF.

The chain couples TRBV5-1 to TRBJ2-1; tentatively, D is TRBD1 (5 bases). Germline V CDR1 and CDR2: SGHRS, YFSETQ. This CDR3 comprises 15 residues. V was trimmed by 0 bases and J by 7 bases, leaving 14 bases between them. CDR3 amino acids: CASSLGAQGTNEQFF. CDR3 nucleotides: TGCGCCAGCAGCTTGGGGGCCCAGGGTACAAATGAGCAGTTCTTC.

The chain has TRBV2 and TRBJ2-2; 10 bases fit TRBD1. V dropped 3 bases and J dropped 2; count of bases not matched to a gene: 6. Germline CDR1 SNHLY, CDR2 FYNNEI. CDR3 length: 17 amino acids. CDR3 in amino acids: CASSDTRQGANTGELFF. CDR3 DNA: TGTGCCAGCAGTGACACGAGACAGGGGGCCAACACCGGGGAGCTGTTTTTT.

This clone was detected a few times. The chain joins TRBV5-1 to TRBJ2-3; no clear D. This CDR3 region has 12 residues. Trimming removed 4 bases from V and 3 bases from J, with 6 bases in between. Looked up from germline, CDR1 is SGHRS and CDR2 is YFSETQ. The CDR3 sequence: CASSPETDTQYF. The CDR3 coding sequence is TGCGCCAGCAGCCCCGAGACAGATACGCAGTATTTT.

The chain links TRBV18 to TRBJ2-7, with a weak D call TRBD2 (5 bases). The CDR3 totals 15 residues. CDR1 is KGHSH and CDR2 is LQKENI in the germline V gene. Trimming cost V 2 bases and J 0 bases, with 11 bases left between them. CDR3 sequence (DNA): TGTGCCAGCTCACCAAAAAGCGGCCCCTCCTACGAGCAGTACTTC. Protein: CASSPKSGPSYEQYF.

There are a few counts of this clone. The chain couples TRBV6-5 to TRBJ2-7; 10 bases line up with TRBD2. Germline V gene lookup returns CDR1 MNHEY and CDR2 SVGAGI. With V trimmed by 0 bases and J by 5 bases, 1 base remained unmatched. The CDR3 extends over 14 amino acids. The CDR3 reads CASSYSSGRHEQYF. CDR3 DNA: TGTGCCAGCAGTTACTCTAGCGGGAGGCACGAGCAGTACTTC.

V and J are TRBV19 and TRBJ2-5, with 16 positions matching TRBD2. This CDR3 has 16 residues. With 7 bases clipped from V and 5 bases from J, the junction kept 7 bases outside the gene matches. The germline CDR1 and CDR2 sequences are LNHDA and SQIVND (reference sequence). CDR3 sequence reads: CASTQGTSGRGETQYF. The CDR3 bases are TGTGCCAGTACCCAAGGGACTAGCGGGAGGGGTGAGACCCAGTACTTC.

This chain joins TRBV9 and TRBJ2-1, with TRBD2 matching 7 bases. The length of the CDR3 is 15 residues. The V gene's germline CDR1 is SGDLS and CDR2 YYNGEE. J gave up 6 bases and V 0 bases, and 6 bases lay outside the gene matches. CDR3: CASSVVGGSFNEQFF. CDR3 sequence (DNA): TGTGCCAGCAGCGTAGTGGGCGGGAGCTTCAATGAGCAGTTCTTC.

The genes are TRBV5-1 and TRBJ2-3, with 14 bases fitting TRBD2. The CDR3 extends over 16 amino acids. The V gene's germline CDR1 is SGHRS and CDR2 YFSETQ. With 3 bases clipped from V and 4 bases from J, the junction kept 4 bases outside the gene matches. CDR3 amino acids: CASSSTSGRAPDTQYF. The CDR3 DNA reads as TGCGCCAGCAGCTCGACTAGCGGGAGGGCCCCAGATACGCAGTATTTT.

V usage is TRBV7-3 and J usage is TRBJ1-2; TRBD1 is a possible D gene (6 bases). Per germline, CDR1 SGHTA and CDR2 FQGTGA. This CDR3 region has 15 residues. V lost 2 bases and J 8 bases, leaving 18 bases between the germline ends. The CDR3 nucleotides read TGTGCCAGCAGCTTACCAGGGGCAGAGCTGGAGGGCTACACCTTC. It translates to CASSLPGAELEGYTF. Combining the CDR3 with reference TRBV7-3 and TRBJ1-2 gives the whole variable domain GAGVSQTPSNKVTEKGKYVELRCDPISGHTALYWYRQSLGQGPEFLIYFQGTGAADDSGLPNDRFFAVRPEGSVSTLKIQRTERGDSAVYLCASSLPGAELEGYTFGSGTRLTVV.

CDR3 sequence reads: CASSLGVTGSTEAFF. The CDR3 DNA sequence: TGTGCCAGCAGCTTAGGTGTGACAGGGAGCACTGAAGCTTTCTTT. The chain links TRBV11-3 to TRBJ1-1; TRBD1 aligns across 7 bases. J lost 4 bases, V lost 1 base, and 6 bases had no gene match. The germline V gene encodes CDR1 SGHNT and CDR2 YENEEA. The CDR3 has 15 amino acids.